A selection of T cell receptor beta chains follows, all from one sample in a study of blood T cells in healthy people across ages. In TCRdb, the 5' RACE reads were re-called with MiXCR into one record per CDR3 protein. The table includes approximately 780,000 distinct CDR3 sequences, under 30% detected once. In addition, the sample was reused for a study of T cells of mothers and their children.

Sample: blood. Receptors were obtained from a boy aged 5-17 years in good health. Both conserved end residues are part of each CDR3. A D gene is named only where the DNA matches it firmly. Size is stated for part of the rows, as once, few or many counts, or as a class when the clone is expanded.

d_call	v_call	clone_size	j_call	cdr3_nt	cdr3_aa
.	TRBV7-9	few	TRBJ2-7	TGTGCCAGCAGCCCCACAGTCGGCGAGCAGTACTTC	CASSPTVGEQYF
.	TRBV2	.	TRBJ2-7	TGTGCCAGCAGCAGGGGGGACGCGGCCGGGGAGCAGTACTTC	CASSRGDAAGEQYF
TRBD1	TRBV5-1	few	TRBJ2-5	TGCGCCAGCAGCTTCACGCACGGGACAGGAGAGACCCAGTACTTC	CASSFTHGTGETQYF
.	TRBV11-2	.	TRBJ2-5	TGTGCCAGCAGTCCCGAGGTAACAGTTGAGACCCAGTACTTC	CASSPEVTVETQYF
.	TRBV7-4	.	TRBJ2-6	TGTGCCAGCAGACGCAGGGTATACGACTCTGGGGCCAACGTCCTGACTTTC	CASRRRVYDSGANVLTF
.	TRBV5-1	few	TRBJ1-3	TGCGCCAGCAGCTTGGACAGTCCTACCTCTGGAAACACCATATATTTT	CASSLDSPTSGNTIYF
TRBD2	TRBV27	.	TRBJ2-1	TGTGCCAGCAGTCCTAGCGGGGCGTTCTACAATGAGCAGTTCTTC	CASSPSGAFYNEQFF
TRBD2	TRBV12-3/TRBV12-4	few	TRBJ2-1	TGTGCCAGCAGTCTACCGACTAGCGGGGGATCCTACAATGAGCAGTTCTTC	CASSLPTSGGSYNEQFF
TRBD2	TRBV4-2	.	TRBJ2-1	TGTGCCAGCAGCCAGGGACTGGGGGGGAGTACGGAGCAGTTCTTC	CASSQGLGGSTEQFF
.	TRBV5-1	.	TRBJ1-1	TGCGCCAGCAGCTTGCCGGGGGAGAACACTGAAGCTTTCTTT	CASSLPGENTEAFF
.	TRBV3-1	.	TRBJ2-1	TGTGCCAGCAGCCAAGAGGGGGGTGACAATGAGCAGTTCTTC	CASSQEGGDNEQFF
.	TRBV11-3	.	TRBJ1-1	TGTGCCAGCAGCTTCCCCAGGGTTGTGCACACTGAAGCTTTCTTT	CASSFPRVVHTEAFF
.	TRBV5-1	.	TRBJ2-7	TGCGCCAGCAGCTTGGGATTGGAGGGGGACGAGCAGTACTTC	CASSLGLEGDEQYF
TRBD1	TRBV20-1	.	TRBJ2-4	TGCAGTGCAGGGGGCATAGCGAAAAACATTCAGTACTTC	CSAGGIAKNIQYF
TRBD1	TRBV10-2	.	TRBJ1-2	TGCGCCAGCAGACCGTACAGGGGGCGGGTAGTCGATGGCTACACCTTC	CASRPYRGRVVDGYTF
.	TRBV7-2	.	TRBJ2-5	TGTGCCAGCAGCGCAAGATTTGACCAAGAGACCCAGTACTTC	CASSARFDQETQYF
.	TRBV6-4	few	TRBJ2-7	TGTGCCAGCAGTGTGACCGGAGACTCCTACGAGCAGTACTTC	CASSVTGDSYEQYF
TRBD2	TRBV7-9	few	TRBJ2-7	TGTGCCAGCAGCTCGAATAGCGGGGGGAAGGACTACGAGCAGTACTTC	CASSSNSGGKDYEQYF
.	TRBV27	many	TRBJ1-6	TGTGCCAGCAGTTCTAATGGAGGGGCTCCCATACATCATTCACCCCTCCACTTT	CASSSNGGAPIHHSPLHF
.	TRBV20-1	few	TRBJ1-5	TGCAGTGCTACCGGGACGGATTCCAATCAGCCCCAGCATTTT	CSATGTDSNQPQHF
.	TRBV18	few	TRBJ2-7	TGTGCCAGCTCACCAGAGGGGGTCTCCTACGAGCAGTACTTC	CASSPEGVSYEQYF
.	TRBV11-2	.	TRBJ1-2	TGTGCCAGCAGCTTAGTCGAGGACATCGACGATGGCTACACCTTC	CASSLVEDIDDGYTF
.	TRBV28	.	TRBJ1-1	TGTGCCAGCAGTTTACCCAGTTTGGGGAACACTGAAGCTTTCTTT	CASSLPSLGNTEAFF
.	TRBV5-1	many	TRBJ2-7	TGCGCCAGCAGAACAGTGGGATCCTACGAGCAGTACTTC	CASRTVGSYEQYF
TRBD1	TRBV20-1	.	TRBJ1-4	TGCAGTGCACTCCTCCGGGACAGGGGATACGAAAAACTGTTTTTT	CSALLRDRGYEKLFF
TRBD2	TRBV7-3	.	TRBJ2-3	TGTGCCAGCAGCCCCCCGGCGGGGGGGCCGGATACGCAGTATTTT	CASSPPAGGPDTQYF
TRBD1	TRBV6-1	many	TRBJ2-1	TGTGCCAGCAGTATGGGGGAAGGGACAGGGGCCTACAATGAGCAGTTCTTC	CASSMGEGTGAYNEQFF
.	TRBV10-3	.	TRBJ1-4	TGTGCCATCAGTGAGGGGCAGGGATCCTTTAATGAAAAACTGTTTTTT	CAISEGQGSFNEKLFF
.	TRBV3-1	.	TRBJ2-2	TGTGCCAGCAGCCGGGGTGTCGGGGAGCTGTTTTTT	CASSRGVGELFF
.	TRBV9	few	TRBJ2-1	TGTGCCAGCAGCGGAGGGGGGACTACTGACAATGAGCAGTTCTTC	CASSGGGTTDNEQFF
.	TRBV12-3/TRBV12-4	.	TRBJ2-3	TGTGCCAGCAGACTGACAGGTGGAGGCACAGATACGCAGTATTTT	CASRLTGGGTDTQYF
TRBD2	TRBV28	.	TRBJ2-5	TGTGCCAGCAGTACTAGCGGGGGCGTAGGGGAGACCCAGTACTTC	CASSTSGGVGETQYF
TRBD2	TRBV12-3/TRBV12-4	.	TRBJ2-1	TGTGCCAGCAGTTTAAGTCTAGCGGGAGCCAATGAGCAGTTCTTC	CASSLSLAGANEQFF
TRBD1	TRBV30	few	TRBJ1-4	TGTGCCTGGTCTGGGACAGCTAATGAAAAACTGTTTTTT	CAWSGTANEKLFF
.	TRBV29-1	.	TRBJ1-4	TGCAGCGCCCATCTTGGGATAACTAATGAAAAACTGTTTTTT	CSAHLGITNEKLFF
.	TRBV12-3/TRBV12-4	.	TRBJ2-7	TGTGCCAGCAGTCTCCTCCGGGGCTACGAGCAGTACTTC	CASSLLRGYEQYF
TRBD1	TRBV19	.	TRBJ2-1	TGTGCCAGTAATCCGGGACAGTTTTACAATGAGCAGTTCTTC	CASNPGQFYNEQFF
TRBD1	TRBV4-2	once	TRBJ2-4	TGTGCCAGCAGCCAACGACAGGGGGGAAACATTCAGTACTTC	CASSQRQGGNIQYF
TRBD2	TRBV2	.	TRBJ2-5	TGTGCCAGCAAGGGGGCTAGCGGGGGGTCTTCGACGTTCTTC	CASKGASGGSSTFF
.	TRBV11-2	.	TRBJ2-5	TGTGCCAGCAGCTTAGATGTGCTCAAGACCCAGTACTTC	CASSLDVLKTQYF
TRBD1	TRBV5-1	.	TRBJ1-2	TGCGTCAGCAGCTCGATAGGGACAGTCGGGCCACACGACTATGGCTACACCTTC	CVSSSIGTVGPHDYGYTF
.	TRBV25-1	.	TRBJ2-4	TGTGCCAGCAGTGGAATCGGGGCCTTAGCCAAAAACATTCAGTACTTC	CASSGIGALAKNIQYF
.	TRBV20-1	.	TRBJ1-2	TGCAGTGCTAGAGGGGCAGGGGCTAACTATGGCTACACCTTC	CSARGAGANYGYTF
.	TRBV6-2/TRBV6-3	few	TRBJ2-5	TGTGCCAGCAGTTATCAGGTTCTGGAGACCCAGTACTTC	CASSYQVLETQYF
.	TRBV6-2/TRBV6-3	many	TRBJ2-5	TGTGCCAGCAGTCGCTCAACCGGCGACCGACGGGAGACCCAGTACTTC	CASSRSTGDRRETQYF
.	TRBV29-1	few	TRBJ2-5	TGCAGCGTTGAGCATAGCAGGGAGACCCAGTACTTC	CSVEHSRETQYF